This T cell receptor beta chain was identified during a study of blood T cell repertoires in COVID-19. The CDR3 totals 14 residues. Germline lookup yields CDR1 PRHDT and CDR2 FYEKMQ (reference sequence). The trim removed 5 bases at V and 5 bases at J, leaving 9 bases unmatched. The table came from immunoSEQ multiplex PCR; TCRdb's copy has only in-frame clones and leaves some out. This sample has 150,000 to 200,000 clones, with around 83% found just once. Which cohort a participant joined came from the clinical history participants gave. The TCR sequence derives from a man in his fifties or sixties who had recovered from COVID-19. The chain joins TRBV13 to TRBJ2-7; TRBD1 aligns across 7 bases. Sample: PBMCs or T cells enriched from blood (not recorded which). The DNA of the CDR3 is TGTGCCAGCAGCGGGAGACAGGGAAGCCACGAGCAGTACTTC. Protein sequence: CASSGRQGSHEQYF.